The rows below give T cell receptor beta chains drawn from one sample of a study of T cell repertoires and Cas9 in healthy adults. Repertoires were generated with immunoSEQ multiplex PCR, while TCRdb's copy carries only in-frame clones and drops some. Here the sample spans around 20,000 clones, roughly nine tenths being singletons. Sequenced material: CD4+ effector T cells (CD127+, CD25-, CD137-, CD154-) from PBMCs; culture status not recorded. The source is a human donor in good health. The CDR3 runs from the conserved cysteine through the conserved F or W. D genes are given only for firm matches. Expanded clones are given a class, and other clones once, few, many or no size at all.

size,V,D,J,CDR3,DNA
once,TRBV6-6,NA,TRBJ1-2,CASSPTGFDYGYTF,TGTGCCAGCAGCCCGACGGGTTTCGACTATGGCTACACCTTC
NA,TRBV2,TRBD1,TRBJ1-2,CASREDRGSNYGYTF,TGTGCCAGCAGGGAGGACAGGGGGTCTAACTATGGCTACACCTTC
NA,TRBV4-3,NA,TRBJ2-5,CASSQGVTTGAETQYF,TGCGCCAGCAGCCAAGGGGTCACGACCGGAGCGGAGACCCAGTACTTC
once,TRBV2,NA,TRBJ1-5,CASFSDLNQPQHF,TGTGCCAGCTTTAGCGACCTCAATCAGCCCCAGCATTTT
NA,TRBV5-5,NA,TRBJ1-4,CASSLAVGPNEKLFF,TGTGCCAGCAGCTTGGCCGTGGGGCCTAATGAAAAACTGTTTTTT
NA,TRBV6-5,NA,TRBJ2-7,CASLPGTGSYEQYF,TGTGCCAGCCTTCCAGGGACGGGCTCCTACGAGCAGTACTTC
NA,TRBV2,NA,TRBJ2-1,CASNRPSISTTESSYNEQFF,TGTGCCAGCAACCGGCCAAGCATCTCCACCACGGAGAGCTCCTACAATGAGCAGTTCTTC
NA,TRBV7-2,TRBD1,TRBJ1-5,CASSPGTGNQPQHF,TGTGCCAGCAGCCCGGGGACAGGGAATCAGCCCCAGCATTTT
NA,TRBV18,NA,TRBJ2-7,CASSPQKATSYEQYF,TGTGCCAGCTCACCACAAAAAGCGACCTCCTACGAGCAGTACTTC
NA,TRBV6-5,NA,TRBJ1-1,CASSNHRDSSEAFF,TGTGCCAGCAGTAATCACCGAGACAGCTCTGAAGCTTTCTTT
NA,TRBV4-3,TRBD2,TRBJ2-1,CASSQMSSGGYNEQFF,TGCGCCAGCAGCCAGATGTCCTCGGGAGGCTACAATGAGCAGTTCTTC
NA,TRBV7-6,TRBD2,TRBJ2-5,CASSPGGGQETQYF,TGTGCCAGCAGCCCTGGGGGAGGGCAAGAGACCCAGTACTTC
once,TRBV4-1,TRBD2,TRBJ2-5,CASSQRLAGAGGQETQYF,TGCGCCAGCAGCCAACGACTAGCGGGGGCTGGGGGCCAAGAGACCCAGTACTTC
NA,TRBV28,NA,TRBJ2-7,CASSSSYEQYF,TGTGCCAGCAGTTCCTCCTACGAGCAGTACTTC
NA,TRBV5-1,TRBD1,TRBJ1-1,CASSFGDRGTNTEAFF,TGCGCCAGCAGCTTCGGAGACAGGGGAACGAACACTGAAGCTTTCTTT
NA,TRBV6-5,NA,TRBJ1-1,CASSSGTRNTEAFF,TGTGCCAGCAGCTCCGGGACAAGGAACACTGAAGCTTTCTTT
NA,TRBV7-9,NA,TRBJ1-1,CASRGLISVGSKNTEAFF,TGTGCCAGCAGAGGCCTTATAAGTGTGGGGAGTAAGAACACTGAAGCTTTCTTT
NA,TRBV2,TRBD1,TRBJ2-7,CASNKDRGRSYEQYF,TGTGCCAGCAACAAGGACAGGGGCCGTTCCTACGAGCAGTACTTC
few,TRBV18,TRBD1,TRBJ1-2,CASSRAMDREDGYTF,TGTGCCAGCTCACGCGCCATGGACAGGGAGGATGGCTACACCTTC
few,TRBV5-4,TRBD1,TRBJ2-5,CASSYRGLQETQYF,TGTGCCAGCAGCTACAGGGGCCTACAAGAGACCCAGTACTTC
NA,TRBV28,TRBD1,TRBJ1-1,CASSQSRQGARAFF,TGTGCCAGCAGCCAAAGTAGACAGGGGGCGCGGGCTTTCTTT
NA,TRBV2,TRBD1,TRBJ1-1,CASSKGQGNTEAFF,TGTGCCAGCAGTAAGGGACAGGGGAACACTGAAGCTTTCTTT
NA,TRBV28,NA,TRBJ1-4,CASSRPGGSSEKLFF,TGTGCCAGCAGCCGCCCGGGGGGCTCCAGTGAAAAACTGTTTTTT
NA,TRBV5-4,NA,TRBJ2-7,CASSRTPYEQYF,TGTGCCAGCAGCCGGACCCCCTACGAGCAGTACTTC
once,TRBV2,TRBD1,TRBJ2-7,CASSEGQGSYEQYF,TGTGCCAGCAGTGAGGGACAGGGAAGCTACGAGCAGTACTTC
NA,TRBV4-3,NA,TRBJ2-7,CASSHGQRGEQYF,TGCGCCAGCAGCCACGGCCAGAGGGGCGAGCAGTACTTC
NA,TRBV6-4,NA,TRBJ1-6,CASITPPGSPLHF,TGTGCCAGCATCACCCCCCCGGGGTCACCCCTCCACTTT
NA,TRBV5-1,TRBD1,TRBJ1-3,CASRSGQSLGNTIYF,TGCGCCAGCAGGTCGGGACAGAGCTTAGGAAACACCATATATTTT
NA,TRBV2,NA,TRBJ1-1,CASSVGGLGRNTEAFF,TGTGCCAGCAGTGTGGGAGGGCTGGGACGGAACACTGAAGCTTTCTTT
NA,TRBV19,TRBD1,TRBJ1-5,CASSKQGDQPQHF,TGTGCCAGTAGTAAACAGGGGGATCAGCCCCAGCATTTT
NA,TRBV5-1,NA,TRBJ2-2,CASSSQNTGELFF,TGCGCCAGCAGCTCCCAAAACACCGGGGAGCTGTTTTTT
NA,TRBV5-4,TRBD1,TRBJ1-1,CASTLIRDRDTEAFF,TGTGCCAGCACCCTTATCCGGGACAGGGACACTGAAGCTTTCTTT
once,TRBV7-9,TRBD1,TRBJ2-7,CASTLLTGVEQYF,TGTGCCAGCACCCTCCTTACAGGGGTAGAGCAGTACTTC
NA,TRBV9,TRBD2,TRBJ2-7,CASSPQTSDEQYF,TGTGCCAGCAGCCCGCAGACTAGCGACGAGCAGTACTTC
NA,TRBV6-6,TRBD1,TRBJ1-6,CASSYRTGLNSPLHF,TGTGCCAGCAGTTACCGGACAGGACTAAATTCACCCCTCCACTTT
once,TRBV18,NA,TRBJ2-3,CASSPRSGSSTDTQYF,TGTGCCAGCTCACCGAGATCCGGGTCTAGCACAGATACGCAGTATTTT
NA,TRBV5-6,NA,TRBJ2-2,CASSPSPANTGELFF,TGTGCCAGCAGCCCCTCGCCCGCGAACACCGGGGAGCTGTTTTTT
NA,TRBV6-1,TRBD2,TRBJ2-3,CASSETGLAGGNTQYF,TGTGCCAGCAGTGAAACGGGACTAGCGGGGGGAAATACGCAGTATTTT
NA,TRBV7-8,NA,TRBJ2-1,CASSPTAQDSYNEQFF,TGTGCCAGCAGCCCCACGGCCCAGGACTCCTACAATGAGCAGTTCTTC
NA,TRBV6-6,TRBD1,TRBJ1-5,CATKITGTVNQPQHF,TGTGCCACAAAAATAACCGGGACAGTAAATCAGCCCCAGCATTTT
NA,TRBV28,NA,TRBJ1-2,CASSQRYGYTF,TGTGCCAGCAGTCAACGCTATGGCTACACCTTC
NA,TRBV28,NA,TRBJ1-4,CASSFIRAKLFF,TGTGCCAGCAGTTTTATCCGGGCAAAACTGTTTTTT
NA,TRBV10-3,TRBD2,TRBJ2-3,CAISPSGGQDTQYF,TGTGCCATCTCTCCGAGCGGGGGCCAAGATACGCAGTATTTT
once,TRBV4-1,TRBD2,TRBJ2-2,CASSQAGGSTGELFF,TGCGCCAGCAGCCAAGCCGGGGGGTCGACCGGGGAGCTGTTTTTT
once,TRBV6-4,NA,TRBJ1-1,CASRPDTWNTEAFF,TGTGCCAGCAGACCAGACACCTGGAACACTGAAGCTTTCTTT
NA,TRBV19,NA,TRBJ1-5,CASSIRGPDSNQPQHF,TGTGCCAGTAGTATAAGGGGACCAGATAGCAATCAGCCCCAGCATTTT
NA,TRBV29-1,NA,TRBJ2-7,CSVETAGISYEQYF,TGCAGCGTTGAGACGGCGGGAATCTCCTACGAGCAGTACTTC
once,TRBV9,TRBD2,TRBJ2-1,CASSVAGGATYNEQFF,TGTGCCAGCAGCGTTGCCGGGGGGGCCACCTACAATGAGCAGTTCTTC
NA,TRBV6-5,NA,TRBJ1-1,CASSYSGGGAFF,TGTGCCAGCAGTTACTCAGGAGGTGGAGCTTTCTTT
NA,TRBV6-4,TRBD1,TRBJ2-3,CASSGQGLGDTQYF,TGTGCCAGCAGTGGACAGGGGTTGGGAGATACGCAGTATTTT
NA,TRBV4-1,NA,TRBJ2-1,CASSQGSGPSYNEQFF,TGCGCCAGCAGCCAAGGGAGCGGACCCTCCTACAATGAGCAGTTCTTC
NA,TRBV21-1,NA,TRBJ2-2,CASSNRGTGELFF,TGTGCCAGCAGCAACCGAGGGACCGGGGAGCTGTTTTTT
NA,TRBV19,NA,TRBJ1-4,CASSMEGQGLEKLFF,TGTGCCAGTAGTATGGAGGGGCAGGGTCTTGAAAAACTGTTTTTT
NA,TRBV2,TRBD1,TRBJ1-5,CASSERTGDQPQHF,TGTGCCAGCAGTGAAAGGACAGGGGATCAGCCCCAGCATTTT
NA,TRBV11-2,NA,TRBJ2-2,CASSRIKGTGELFF,TGTGCCAGCAGCAGGATTAAGGGCACCGGGGAGCTGTTTTTT
NA,TRBV5-4,NA,TRBJ1-1,CASSLEGARNTEAFF,TGTGCCAGCAGCTTGGAAGGGGCCCGGAACACTGAAGCTTTCTTT
once,TRBV4-1,NA,TRBJ1-2,CASSSPRGGDGYTF,TGCGCCAGCAGCTCCCCGAGGGGTGGAGATGGCTACACCTTC
NA,TRBV6-5,NA,TRBJ2-3,CASRPPGPDTQYF,TGTGCCAGCAGACCGCCGGGCCCAGATACGCAGTATTTT
NA,TRBV27,NA,TRBJ2-3,CASSLLRDPTGTDTQYF,TGTGCCAGCAGTTTATTGCGGGATCCGACCGGGACAGATACGCAGTATTTT
medium-sized,TRBV5-1,NA,TRBJ2-1,CASRLGLPVDEQFF,TGCGCCAGCAGACTCGGACTACCTGTGGATGAGCAGTTCTTC